This record covers a single TCR beta chain. V trimming: 5 bases; J trimming: 4 bases; junction bases outside the gene matches: 11. In germline, CDR1 is LGHNT, CDR2 FRNRAP. The CDR3 consists of 16 residues. The sample originates from a study of early T cells in non-severe SARS-CoV-2 infection. TCRdb re-derived calls from the 5' RACE reads in MiXCR, one entry per CDR3 protein. Seen here are about 30,000 distinct CDR3 sequences, around 5.9% observed once, and the top ten hold over 0.9%. This rearrangement joins TRBV12-5 to TRBJ2-5; TRBD2 aligns across 9 bases. This TCR came from an adult who was a healthcare worker with PCR-confirmed SARS-CoV-2 infection or an uninfected control (not recorded which). Sequenced input: whole blood. The CDR3 loop is CASGLGLALDGETQYF. The CDR3 DNA sequence: TGTGCTAGTGGTCTCGGACTAGCGCTAGATGGAGAGACCCAGTACTTC.